These 12 T cell receptor beta chains were sequenced from one sample in a study of CD8 T cells in ankylosing spondylitis. These receptors have no identified antigens. General study points: Characteristic of ankylosing spondylitis blood, it appeared, was a TCR beta motif comprising roughly 8 highly homologous variants.

TCRdb re-called the 5' RACE reads through MiXCR, storing one row per CDR3 protein. The data contain 670,000 or so distinct CDR3 sequences, about 20% of them singletons. Sequencing used blood, either unsorted or a sorted T cell fraction (not recorded which). Receptors originate from a male donor with ankylosing spondylitis.

The J gene is TRBJ2-3, the V gene TRBV12-3 or TRBV12-4, with 7 positions matching TRBD2. The CDR3 is made up of 18 amino acids. The V segment lost 4 bases and the J segment 0 bases; nucleotides outside the gene matches: 13. The CDR3: CASSSGGPQVPSTDTQYF. In DNA form, the CDR3 reads TGTGCCAGCAGTTCGGGGGGACCGCAGGTTCCTAGCACAGATACGCAGTATTTT.

This clonotype was seen more than once but under ten times. The rearrangement links TRBV2 to TRBJ2-7; TRBD1 might be the D (6 bases). Germline CDR1 SNHLY, CDR2 FYNNEI. With 1 base removed from V and 3 bases from J, the gap between germline ends came to 13 bases. The CDR3 is made up of 15 amino acids. The CDR3 DNA reads TGTGCCAGCAGTGAAGTATGGGGGCCGTTCTACGAGCAGTACTTC. Translating gives CASSEVWGPFYEQYF. The entire variable domain, with the rest obtained from reference TRBV2 and TRBJ2-7, is as follows: EPEVTQTPSHQVTQMGQEVILRCVPISNHLYFYWYRQILGQKVEFLVSFYNNEISEKSEIFDDQFSVERPDGSNFTLKIRSTKLEDSAMYFCASSEVWGPFYEQYFGPGTRLTVT.

This clonotype was counted between two and nine times. The J gene is TRBJ1-5, the V gene TRBV21-1; TRBD1 reflects the table's D call only, with no check against the DNA. TRBV21-1 constitutes a pseudogene. CDR3 length: 19 residues. The DNA for the CDR3 is TGTGCCAGCAGCAAAGAAGGGGTCACTTCCACCCCTAATAATCAGCCCCAGCATTTT. Translation: CASSKEGVTSTPNNQPQHF.

The table lists this clonotype with a few counts. The chain couples TRBV20-1 to TRBJ2-1, with TRBD2 matching 7 bases. The CDR3 runs to 14 residues. The V gene's germline CDR1 is DFQATT and CDR2 SNEGSKA (reference sequence). V lost 2 bases, J lost 4 bases, and 5 bases stayed unmatched. For the CDR3, the DNA is TGCAGTGCTAGACCCGGGACTAATTACAATGAGCAGTTCTTC. Amino acids: CSARPGTNYNEQFF.

This clonotype came up once. This chain joins TRBV7-9 and TRBJ1-2, with 7 bases aligning to TRBD1. The V gene's germline CDR1 is SEHNR and CDR2 FQNEAQ (reference sequence). This CDR3 region has 15 residues. The junction had 7 bases not matched to a gene; V was cut back by 3 bases and J by 3 bases. The CDR3 nucleotides read TGTGCCAGCAGCTTTACACCCGGGACAGACTATGGCTACACCTTC. Its protein is CASSFTPGTDYGYTF.

This chain joins TRBV6-2 or TRBV6-3 and TRBJ2-5; D is uncertain. The CDR3 is made up of 11 amino acids. Germline-derived CDR1 and CDR2 are MNHEY and SVGEGT. Trimming cost V 6 bases and J 10 bases, with 12 bases left between them. Here the CDR3 reads CASSLAMVQYF. CDR3 DNA: TGTGCCAGCAGCCTGGCGATGGTCCAGTACTTC.

The table lists this clonotype with a few counts. This chain uses TRBV12-3 or TRBV12-4 with TRBJ2-3; TRBD1 agrees at 7 bases. The junction had 7 bases not matched to a gene; V was cut back by 4 bases and J by 0 bases. This CDR3 is 16 amino acids long. The CDR3: CASSSTGAPSTDTQYF. The DNA of the CDR3 is TGTGCCAGCAGTTCCACAGGGGCCCCTAGCACAGATACGCAGTATTTT.

The V and J genes are TRBV29-1 and TRBJ1-1; D remains unclear. V was shortened by 4 bases and J by 2 bases, with 11 bases between the two germline ends. Germline CDR1 is SQVTM and CDR2 is ANQGSEA. CDR3 length equals 13 residues. CDR3 loop: CSVVTRPNTEAFF. The CDR3, as DNA: TGCAGCGTTGTAACCAGGCCCAACACTGAAGCTTTCTTT.

The sample holds a few counts of this clonotype. The gene calls are TRBV30 and TRBJ2-7, with a possible D match to TRBD1 (6 bases). From germline, CDR1 is GTSNPN and CDR2 SVGIG (reference sequence). The CDR3 has 12 amino acids. V was clipped by 4 bases and J by 1 base, with 8 bases between them. CDR3 nucleotide sequence: TGTGCCTGGACCCAGGGGTCCTACGAGCAGTACTTC. It yields the protein CAWTQGSYEQYF.

As for this clonotype: Relative to the germline gene, one junction end is altered; a read error may explain this. V gene TRBV5-1 combines with J gene TRBJ2-1; perhaps TRBD1 as D (6 bases). Germline loops: CDR1 SGHRS, CDR2 YFSETQ. The CDR3 loop spans 16 amino acids. The CDR3, as DNA: TGCGCCAGCAGGTCGACAGGACTTCAACTAGGCACTGAGCAGTCCTTC. It codes for CASRSTGLQLGTEQSF.

This clonotype was detected a few times. The rearrangement joins TRBV12-3 or TRBV12-4 to TRBJ2-7; D is ambiguous. Trimming cost V 3 bases and J 6 bases, with 12 bases left between them. The CDR3 is 13 residues long. CDR3 sequence (DNA): TGTGCCAGCAGTTTGAGTCAGCTCGGCGAGCAGTACTTC. It specifies CASSLSQLGEQYF.

The V call is TRBV12-3 or TRBV12-4, the J call TRBJ1-1, with D possibly being TRBD1 (6 bases). Trimming took 2 bases from V and 4 from J, leaving 11 bases between them. The CDR3 is 14 amino acids. As DNA, the CDR3 is TGTGCCAGCAGTTTACGGGACACAAGCACTGAAGCTTTCTTT. The encoded protein is CASSLRDTSTEAFF.